This T cell receptor beta chain was recovered during a study of T cell responses to AZD1222 COVID-19 vaccine. Libraries were prepared by immunoSEQ multiplex PCR; TCRdb keeps only in-frame clonotypes and omits some of them. The data contain about 64,000 clones, 75% to 95% of them singletons. Germline loops: CDR1 MNHEY, CDR2 SMNVEV (reference sequence). The ends were cut back, 9 bases at V and 7 bases at J, with 13 bases in the middle. The CDR3 sequence is 13 residues long. V is TRBV27 and J is TRBJ1-6; D not resolved. This sequence originates from an adult who received the MenACWY meningococcal vaccine as a control. This material consisted of peripheral blood, taken 28 days after the second dose of the MenACWY control vaccine. CDR3 coding DNA: TGTGCCAGTGGACCGGTTTACAATTCACCCCTCCACTTT. Protein sequence: CASGPVYNSPLHF.